Listed here is a single T cell receptor beta chain. The germline gives CDR1 LGHDT, CDR2 YNNKEL (reference sequence). With V trimmed by 3 bases and J by 1 base, 4 bases remained unmatched. This CDR3 spans 16 amino acids. This entry is derived from a study of T-cell reconstitution after alpha-beta-depleted transplantation in children. It was with unique molecular identifiers that the TCRbeta library was prepared. TCRdb passed the PCR reads through MiXCR, listing each CDR3 protein once. The sample holds about 980,000 distinct CDR3 sequences, 25% to 35% seen once. V usage is TRBV3-1 and J usage is TRBJ2-3, with 10 bases aligning to TRBD2. The receptor was isolated from a boy less than two years old who had a stem cell transplant for SCID, so the T cells may come from the graft donor. The starting material was PBMCs, mostly from graft donor cells, obtained 360 days after TCRalphabeta/CD19-depleted stem cell transplant. CDR3 loop: CASSQVTSGRTDTQYF. The DNA of the CDR3 is TGTGCCAGCAGCCAGGTGACTAGCGGGCGCACAGATACGCAGTATTTT.